One sample yielded the 28 T cell receptor beta chains listed below, sequenced in a study of T cell repertoires in urothelial bladder cancer. Profiled with immunoSEQ multiplex PCR; TCRdb holds only in-frame clones, not every one. The data show 13,000 or so clones, about 70% seen once. The sample taken for sequencing was tumor-infiltrating cells from bladder cancer. The receptors come from a human donor with urothelial carcinoma.

The V call is TRBV18, the J call TRBJ1-2; D is uncertain. Looked up from germline, CDR1 is KGHSH and CDR2 is LQKENI. The length of the CDR3 is 13 residues. V was pared by 2 bases and J by 3 bases, with 7 bases between. CDR3 nucleotides: TGTGCCAGCTCACCAACTTTGGACTATGGCTACACCTTC. This sequence encodes CASSPTLDYGYTF.

This chain's CDR3 is CASSQDASPPNTQYF. CDR3 bases: TGCGCCAGCAGCCAAGATGCGAGCCCGCCGAATACGCAGTATTTT. The chain joins TRBV4-3 to TRBJ2-3, with D unresolved. From germline, CDR1 is LGHNA and CDR2 YSLEER. The V and J ends lost 0 bases and 7 bases respectively, with 14 bases between them. There are 15 residues in the CDR3.

As DNA, the CDR3 is TGTGCCAGCAGTGAACAACAGGCTCAAGAGACCCAGTACTTC. It yields the protein CASSEQQAQETQYF. The V gene is TRBV2, the J gene TRBJ2-5, with TRBD1 as a possible D gene (5 bases). The CDR3 loop spans 14 amino acids. Per the germline V gene, CDR1 is SNHLY and CDR2 is FYNNEI. V lost 2 bases to trimming and J lost 2 bases, with 9 bases between them.

The CDR3 protein is CASSTRGGASPLHF. Here the CDR3 DNA reads TGTGCCAGCAGCACGAGAGGCGGAGCTTCACCCCTCCACTTT. The chain has TRBV7-3 and TRBJ1-6; no firm D call. Germline loops: CDR1 SGHTA, CDR2 FQGTGA. The CDR3 runs to 14 residues. The V end lost 5 bases, the J end lost 9 bases, and 14 bases lay between the germline ends.

The chain has TRBV4-2 and TRBJ2-1; D not resolved. The V gene's germline CDR1 is LGHNA and CDR2 YNFKEQ. CDR3 size: 12 residues. V shed 11 bases and J shed 5 bases, with 13 bases lying between them. CDR3 in amino acids: CAFCPPDNEQFF. CDR3 DNA sequence: TGTGCCTTCTGCCCCCCTGACAATGAGCAGTTCTTC.

The chain joins TRBV2 to TRBJ2-5, with a possible D match to TRBD1 (5 bases). The germline V gene encodes CDR1 SNHLY and CDR2 FYNNEI. This CDR3 has 15 residues. With 3 bases removed from V and 7 bases from J, the gap between germline ends came to 18 bases. CDR3 sequence (DNA): TGTGCCAGCAGTGAGTCCCAGGGCCGAACGGGGACCCAGTACTTC. Residues: CASSESQGRTGTQYF.

The rearrangement links TRBV7-9 to TRBJ2-3, with D perhaps assigned TRBD1 or TRBD2 (5 bases each). The CDR3 has 12 amino acids. Germline assignment: CDR1 SEHNR and CDR2 FQNEAQ (reference sequence). Trimming removed 10 bases at V and 3 bases at J, with 11 bases between. CDR3 DNA sequence: TGTGCCATCCCCGAGGGGACAGATACGCAGTATTTT. The encoded protein is CAIPEGTDTQYF.

The DNA for the CDR3 is TGTGCCAGCAGCTTGAGAGGCGGGGGGAGCTCCTATAATTCACCCCTCCACTTT. Its translation: CASSLRGGGSSYNSPLHF. The rearrangement links TRBV11-2 to TRBJ1-6, with D maybe TRBD1 (5 bases). The CDR3 contains 18 residues. Germline V gene sequence: CDR1 SGHAT, CDR2 FQNNGV. V lost 3 bases and J lost 0, with 15 bases in between.

V gene TRBV9 combines with J gene TRBJ1-1; TRBD1 matches 10 bases. CDR3 length equals 15 residues. Germline V gene sequence: CDR1 SGDLS, CDR2 YYNGEE. V lost 4 bases and J lost 7; bases outside the gene matches: 10. The CDR3 DNA is TGTGCCAGCAGCACCTCGGGACAGGGGCAAAATGAAGCTTTCTTT. As protein: CASSTSGQGQNEAFF.

The chain uses TRBV6-5 and TRBJ2-3; 10 bases line up with TRBD2. Unmatched junction bases numbered 4, after V lost 0 bases and J lost 4 bases. There are 16 residues in the CDR3. Per the germline V gene, CDR1 is MNHEY and CDR2 is SVGAGI. CDR3: CASSYSERGGADTQYF. The CDR3 DNA sequence: TGTGCCAGCAGTTACTCGGAGCGGGGGGGCGCAGATACGCAGTATTTT.

In nucleotides, the CDR3 is TGTGCCAGCAGCCCTAACACCGGGGAGCTGTTTTTT. Protein product: CASSPNTGELFF. V is TRBV7-9 and J is TRBJ2-2; D gene uncertain. The V end lost 5 bases, the J end lost 2 bases, and 3 bases lay between the germline ends. The CDR3 loop spans 12 amino acids. The germline V gene encodes CDR1 SEHNR and CDR2 FQNEAQ (reference sequence).

V gene TRBV6-1 combines with J gene TRBJ2-2, with D perhaps TRBD1 or TRBD2 (5 bases each). This CDR3 has 14 residues. V dropped 6 bases and J dropped 3 bases, with 11 bases sitting between them. The V gene's germline CDR1 is MNHNS and CDR2 SASEGT. DNA for the CDR3: TGTGCCAGCAGGGCCGGGGCCCACACCGGGGAGCTGTTTTTT. It is translated as CASRAGAHTGELFF.

By sample fraction, this clone is medium-sized. This chain connects TRBV27 to TRBJ2-2; D is uncertain. The CDR3 totals 15 residues. The V gene's germline CDR1 is MNHEY and CDR2 SMNVEV (reference sequence). Trimming shortened V by 7 bases and J by 2 bases, and 14 bases separated the two germline ends. CDR3 region: CASTSRVTNTGELFF. Here the CDR3 DNA reads TGTGCCAGCACGTCTCGGGTAACAAACACCGGGGAGCTGTTTTTT.

This clone was counted between two and nine times. The chain uses TRBV6-5 and TRBJ1-5, with D unresolved. The CDR3 runs to 13 residues. The V end was cut by 7 bases, the J end by 5 bases, with 12 bases between. Germline CDR1 reads MNHEY; CDR2 reads SVGAGI. The CDR3, as DNA: TGTGCCAGCACCTTAGACCGCTATCAGCCCCAGCATTTT. Translating it yields CASTLDRYQPQHF.

The chain recombines TRBV11-2 with TRBJ2-3, with 8 bases aligning to TRBD1. V shed 5 bases, J shed 5 bases, and the junction held 9 bases outside the gene matches. In germline, CDR1 is SGHAT, CDR2 FQNNGV. The CDR3 has 15 amino acids. The CDR3, as DNA: TGTGCCAGCAGCCCCACAGGGGGAGGTGAAGATACGCAGTATTTT. Protein: CASSPTGGGEDTQYF.

The CDR3 loop reads CASSLSSYEQYF. As DNA, the CDR3 is TGTGCCAGCAGCCTTTCCAGCTACGAGCAGTACTTC. The rearrangement links TRBV6-6 to TRBJ2-7; D ambiguous. This CDR3 comprises 12 residues. Trimming removed 6 bases at V and 3 bases at J, with 9 bases between. Looked up from germline, CDR1 is MNHNY and CDR2 is SVGAGI (reference sequence).

The chain joins TRBV6-1 to TRBJ2-1, with a possible D match to TRBD2 (6 bases). CDR1 is MNHNS and CDR2 is SASEGT in the germline V gene. The ends were cut back, 4 bases at V and 6 bases at J, with 13 bases in the middle. The CDR3 is made up of 14 amino acids. Here the CDR3 reads CASSANGGLNEQFF. The CDR3 DNA follows: TGTGCCAGCAGTGCGAATGGGGGACTCAATGAGCAGTTCTTC.

The DNA of the CDR3 is TGTGCCAGCAGTTTCGGAGGGGACACTGAAGCTTTCTTT. This codes for CASSFGGDTEAFF. The rearrangement uses TRBV6-5 and TRBJ1-1, with D maybe TRBD1 (5 bases). The germline V and J ends were trimmed by 4 bases and 3 bases, with 9 bases remaining between them. From germline, CDR1 is MNHEY and CDR2 SVGAGI. The CDR3 spans 13 residues.

This clone has a handful of counts. This sequence joins TRBV9 and TRBJ2-7; tentative D call: TRBD1 (6 bases). Trimming removed 7 bases at V and 2 bases at J, with 13 bases between. CDR3 size: 13 residues. The germline CDR1 and CDR2 sequences are SGDLS and YYNGEE. This CDR3 reads CASRQVPPYEQYV. DNA for the CDR3: TGTGCCAGCCGACAGGTTCCGCCCTACGAGCAGTACGTC.

The V gene is TRBV7-8, the J gene TRBJ1-2; the D gene is possibly TRBD1 (5 bases). V gave up 0 bases and J gave up 2 bases, with 10 bases separating them. Germline V lookup: CDR1 SGHVS, CDR2 FQNEAQ. The CDR3 runs 15 residues. The CDR3 spells CASSLARTSNYGYTF. The CDR3 DNA reads TGTGCCAGCAGCTTAGCGCGGACATCAAACTATGGCTACACCTTC.

The V and J genes are TRBV27 and TRBJ1-1, with D possibly TRBD1 on 6 matching bases. There are 13 residues in the CDR3. The V end lost 5 bases, the J end lost 2 bases, and 9 bases lay between the germline ends. Germline V gene sequence: CDR1 MNHEY, CDR2 SMNVEV (reference sequence). The CDR3: CASSQQGNTEAFF. The CDR3 region has the DNA TGTGCCAGCAGTCAACAGGGTAACACTGAAGCTTTCTTT.

The J gene is TRBJ2-7, the V gene TRBV5-1; possibly TRBD1 for D (6 bases). Germline lookup yields CDR1 SGHRS and CDR2 YFSETQ. Trimming stripped 7 bases from V and 3 bases from J, with 17 bases between. The CDR3 extends over 14 amino acids. The CDR3 protein is CASRSETGFYEQYF. The CDR3 region has the DNA TGCGCCAGCCGCTCCGAGACAGGTTTCTACGAGCAGTACTTC.

This clone was recorded once. The gene calls are TRBV5-4 and TRBJ2-5; D not resolved. V was cut by 3 bases and J by 3 bases, with 9 bases left in between. The CDR3 sequence is 13 residues long. Germline CDR1 SGHNT, CDR2 YYREEE (reference sequence). CDR3 sequence reads: CASSSISEETQYF. CDR3 in DNA: TGTGCCAGCAGCTCTATATCTGAAGAGACCCAGTACTTC.

This clone was seen a handful of times. The V gene is TRBV7-6, the J gene TRBJ1-5; TRBD1 agrees at 7 bases. Per germline, CDR1 SGHVS and CDR2 FNYEAQ. The CDR3 runs 14 residues. With 5 bases clipped from V and 5 bases from J, the junction kept 6 bases outside the gene matches. The CDR3: CASSQNRGDQPQHF. CDR3 DNA sequence: TGTGCCAGCAGCCAAAACAGGGGAGATCAGCCCCAGCATTTT.

The rearrangement joins TRBV29-1 to TRBJ1-2; D is ambiguous. Trimming cost V 4 bases and J 4 bases, with 16 bases left between them. This CDR3 contains 14 residues. Germline CDR1 SQVTM, CDR2 ANQGSEA. The CDR3 sequence: CSVGPLPPGYGYTF. CDR3 coding DNA: TGCAGCGTTGGTCCCTTACCTCCGGGCTATGGCTACACCTTC.

The rearrangement uses TRBV6-5 and TRBJ2-1; tentatively, D is TRBD1 (6 bases). The CDR3 spans 15 residues. Per the germline V gene, CDR1 is MNHEY and CDR2 is SVGAGI. Trimming removed 6 bases at V and 2 bases at J, with 14 bases between. CDR3 protein: CASRNPDRPYNEQFF. The CDR3, as DNA: TGTGCCAGCAGAAATCCCGACAGGCCCTACAATGAGCAGTTCTTC.

This clone was picked up one time. This chain joins TRBV19 and TRBJ2-2, with TRBD2 identical over 13 bases. This CDR3 comprises 19 residues. Germline CDR1 reads LNHDA; CDR2 reads SQIVND (reference sequence). V dropped 3 bases and J dropped 3; count of bases not matched to a gene: 10. This CDR3 is CASSISLAGGSWDTGELFF. The CDR3 nucleotides read TGTGCCAGTAGTATCTCACTAGCGGGGGGGTCTTGGGACACCGGGGAGCTGTTTTTT. Supplemented by reference TRBV19 and TRBJ2-2, the full variable domain reads DGGITQSPKYLFRKEGQNVTLSCEQNLNHDAMYWYRQDPGQGLRLIYYSQIVNDFQKGDIAEGYSVSREKKESFPLTVTSAQKNPTAFYLCASSISLAGGSWDTGELFFGEGSRLTVL.

The rearrangement joins TRBV4-1 to TRBJ2-3; 7 nucleotides align to TRBD1. The CDR3 is 17 amino acids. The germline CDR1 and CDR2 sequences are MGHRA and YSYEKL. With 0 bases clipped from V and 6 bases from J, the junction kept 12 bases outside the gene matches. CDR3 in DNA: TGCGCCAGCAGCCAAGAGGCAGACCGGGACAGAGCTGATACGCAGTATTTT. Protein sequence: CASSQEADRDRADTQYF.